These 17 T cell receptor beta chains were all obtained from the same sample, sequenced in a study of CD8 T cells in ankylosing spondylitis. Study-level points and caveats: Ankylosing spondylitis blood appeared to be characterized by a TCR beta motif of under 10 highly homologous variants.

TCRdb redid the calling of the 5' RACE reads with MiXCR, one entry per CDR3 protein. The sample lists about 540,000 distinct CDR3 sequences, 10% to 15% occurring once. These receptors have no identified antigens. Sequencing used blood, either unsorted or a sorted T cell fraction (not recorded which). All receptors derive from a male donor with ankylosing spondylitis.

In this sample, this clonotype turned up a few times. CDR3 loop: CASSPLKAALTEAFF. The CDR3 DNA follows: TGTGCCAGCTCACCCCTCAAGGCGGCACTCACTGAAGCTTTCTTT. The chain joins TRBV18 to TRBJ1-1; D remains unclear. The CDR3 is 15 residues long. Germline-derived CDR1 and CDR2 are KGHSH and LQKENI. V was cut by 3 bases and J by 4 bases, with 15 bases left in between.

V and J are TRBV6-5 and TRBJ2-7; tentative D call: TRBD2 (6 bases). CDR1 and CDR2 (germline): MNHEY, SVGAGI. CDR3 size: 14 residues. The V end was cut by 4 bases, the J end by 7 bases, with 17 bases between. The CDR3 nucleotides are TGTGCCAGCAGTTCCTGGGGGAGGATTTGGGAGCAGTACGTC. Translated: CASSSWGRIWEQYV.

This clonotype occurred once. The chain carries TRBV24-1 and TRBJ2-1, with D possibly called TRBD1 or TRBD2 (5 bases each). V dropped 9 bases and J dropped 0 bases, with 17 bases sitting between them. CDR1 is KGHDR and CDR2 is SFDVKD in the germline V gene. CDR3 length: 16 amino acids. Here the CDR3 reads CATARVVGTSYNEQFF. The CDR3 DNA reads as TGTGCCACCGCGAGGGTAGTGGGGACCTCCTACAATGAGCAGTTCTTC.

This clonotype was seen many times. The CDR3 sequence is CASSLKQSYGYTF. In DNA, the CDR3 is TGTGCCAGCAGTTTGAAACAATCCTATGGCTACACCTTC. The chain joins TRBV27 to TRBJ1-2, with D unclear. Germline CDR1 reads MNHEY; CDR2 reads SMNVEV (reference sequence). The CDR3 runs 13 residues. Trimming cost V 3 bases and J 4 bases, with 9 bases left between them.

In this sample, this clonotype turned up a few times. The rearrangement links TRBV30 to TRBJ2-5; tentatively, D is TRBD2 (5 bases). With 7 bases removed from V and 1 base from J, the gap between germline ends came to 13 bases. Germline V gene lookup returns CDR1 GTSNPN and CDR2 SVGIG (reference sequence). The CDR3 is made up of 13 amino acids. The CDR3 reads CASRGRAQETQYF. The CDR3 coding sequence is TGTGCCTCCCGAGGGCGGGCCCAAGAGACCCAGTACTTC.

This clonotype came up a few times. This rearrangement joins TRBV28 to TRBJ2-7, with 7 bases fitting TRBD2. Germline values: CDR1 MDHEN, CDR2 SYDVKM. V shed 5 bases and J 4 bases; nucleotides not matched to a gene: 14. CDR3 length equals 16 residues. This chain's CDR3 is CASSLPLGGGRYEQYV. The CDR3 DNA sequence: TGTGCCAGCAGTCTGCCCCTGGGCGGCGGGAGATACGAGCAGTACGTC.

This chain links TRBV5-1 with TRBJ2-5, with D perhaps matching TRBD1 (5 bases). There are 14 residues in the CDR3. Germline values: CDR1 SGHRS, CDR2 YFSETQ. Trimming shortened V by 7 bases and J by 0 bases, and 13 bases separated the two germline ends. CDR3 protein: CASGRRGYQETQYF. The CDR3 region has the DNA TGCGCCAGCGGTCGTAGGGGTTACCAAGAGACCCAGTACTTC.

This clonotype was found once. The chain links TRBV28 to TRBJ2-7, with TRBD2 as a possible D gene (6 bases). The length of the CDR3 is 15 residues. CDR1 and CDR2 (germline): MDHEN, SYDVKM. V was trimmed by 7 bases and J by 3 bases, leaving 19 bases between them. CDR3 bases: TGTGCCAGCAATCTTACGGGAGCCCTATACTACGAGCAGTACGTC. As protein: CASNLTGALYYEQYV.

This clonotype was counted only a few times. The chain is built from TRBV7-9 and TRBJ2-7; D not resolved. Germline lookup yields CDR1 SEHNR and CDR2 FQNEAQ (reference sequence). Trimming left V 4 bases short and J 6 bases short, with 7 bases between. The CDR3 spans 11 residues. For the CDR3, the DNA is TGTGCCAGCAGCTCCGCCTCCGAGCAGTACTTC. Residues: CASSSASEQYF.

The chain employs TRBV24-1 and TRBJ2-3, with 9 bases that match TRBD2. V lost 5 bases to trimming and J lost 2 bases; unmatched junction nucleotides: 7. CDR3 length equals 16 residues. Germline CDR1 is KGHDR and CDR2 is SFDVKD. The CDR3 coding sequence is TGTGCCACCAGTGGGTCCCTAGCGGGGAACACAGATACGCAGTATTTT. This sequence encodes CATSGSLAGNTDTQYF.

V and J are TRBV7-9 and TRBJ1-2; possibly TRBD1 for D (6 bases). The V end was cut by 6 bases, the J end by 1 base, with 12 bases between. There are 14 residues in the CDR3. Germline V gene data show CDR1 as SEHNR and CDR2 as FQNEAQ (reference sequence). The CDR3 sequence is CASSSQGNNYGYTF. The CDR3 DNA follows: TGTGCCAGCAGTTCGCAGGGGAATAACTATGGCTACACCTTC.

This clonotype showed up many times. The chain has TRBV7-9 and TRBJ1-2; D may be TRBD1 (5 bases). CDR3 length: 14 residues. V lost 5 bases and J lost 3, with 13 bases in between. CDR1 and CDR2 (germline): SEHNR, FQNEAQ (reference sequence). The CDR3, as DNA: TGTGCCAGCAGCCCCTCGGGGGGGGACTATGGCTACACCTTC. Encoded protein: CASSPSGGDYGYTF.

The chain is built from TRBV5-1 and TRBJ2-1, with 7 bases lining up with TRBD2. The ends lost 0 bases at V and 8 bases at J; junction bases unmatched: 5. This CDR3 has 14 amino acids. Germline CDR1 SGHRS, CDR2 YFSETQ. The CDR3 region is CASSLVGSGHEQFF. The CDR3 DNA reads as TGCGCCAGCAGCTTGGTGGGTAGCGGGCATGAGCAGTTCTTC. Using reference TRBV5-1 and TRBJ2-1 for the parts outside the CDR3, the full variable domain is KAGVTQTPRYLIKTRGQQVTLSCSPISGHRSVSWYQQTPGQGLQFLFEYFSETQRNKGNFPGRFSGRQFSNSRSEMNVSTLELGDSALYLCASSLVGSGHEQFFGPGTRLTVL.

The table lists this clonotype with many counts. V gene TRBV12-3 or TRBV12-4 combines with J gene TRBJ2-2; D not certain. Trimming cost V 0 bases and J 5 bases, with 4 bases left between them. This CDR3 has 13 amino acids. The CDR3 region has the DNA TGTGCCAGCAGTTTAGCGACTACCGGGGAGCTGTTTTTT. Translation: CASSLATTGELFF.

This clonotype was counted between two and nine times. The J gene is TRBJ2-1, the V gene TRBV9, with D maybe TRBD2 (6 bases). The V end lost 0 bases, the J end lost 5 bases, and 9 bases lay between the germline ends. The CDR3 spans 14 residues. Germline V gene sequence: CDR1 SGDLS, CDR2 YYNGEE. This CDR3 is CASSVVGGDNEQFF. The CDR3 nucleotides are TGTGCCAGCAGCGTAGTCGGAGGGGACAATGAGCAGTTCTTC.

The rearrangement links TRBV20-1 to TRBJ2-2, with a weak D call TRBD2 (7 bases). V dropped 0 bases and J dropped 5 bases, with 16 bases sitting between them. CDR3 size: 16 residues. Germline V gene data show CDR1 as DFQATT and CDR2 as SNEGSKA (reference sequence). CDR3 nucleotides: TGCAGTGCTAGAGATCAAAGGGGAGGGGGGACCGGGGAGCTGTTTTTT. Translated: CSARDQRGGGTGELFF.

This clonotype has ten or more counts. The genes are TRBV5-1 and TRBJ2-7; perhaps TRBD2 as D (5 bases). The V gene lost 2 bases and the J gene lost 1 base, with 10 bases spanning the gap. The CDR3 runs to 14 residues. Germline loops: CDR1 SGHRS, CDR2 YFSETQ. CDR3 in DNA: TGCGCCAGCAGCTTATCTAGCAGATCCTACGAGCAGTACTTC. Translation gives CASSLSSRSYEQYF.